This T cell receptor beta chain was identified in a study of CD8+CD57+ T cells in acquired aplastic anemia. Turning to the study itself: Mean DNA quantity obtained from sorted CD4+ and CD8+ cells was 3 to 4 ug. Overall study findings and caveats: Patients and controls shared just under 30 CD8+ CDR3 sequences, highly expressed in patients.

Patients sequenced had flow cytometry evidence of CD8+CD57+ cell expansion. Diagnosis of severe acquired aplastic anemia applied to all patients. This CDR3 is built from 14 residues. Germline CDR1 is LNHDA and CDR2 is SQIVND (reference sequence). Trimming left V 6 bases short and J 0 bases short, with 11 bases between. This clonotype was recorded a few times. Its specificity is not known. Genomic DNA provided the template from which TCR beta VDJ and CDR3 profiles were obtained. A single record per CDR3 protein comes from TCRdb applying MiXCR to the reads. The table includes around 80,000 distinct CDR3 sequences, roughly 72% detected once.

The V and J genes are TRBV19 and TRBJ1-1, with a tentative D call TRBD1 (6 bases). This sequence was found in a human donor with aplastic anemia. Material: sorted CD4+, CD8+, or CD8+CD57+ T cells (not recorded which) from PBMCs. The CDR3 is CASRQGGMNTEAFF. The CDR3 region has the DNA TGTGCCAGTAGACAGGGAGGAATGAACACTGAAGCTTTCTTT.